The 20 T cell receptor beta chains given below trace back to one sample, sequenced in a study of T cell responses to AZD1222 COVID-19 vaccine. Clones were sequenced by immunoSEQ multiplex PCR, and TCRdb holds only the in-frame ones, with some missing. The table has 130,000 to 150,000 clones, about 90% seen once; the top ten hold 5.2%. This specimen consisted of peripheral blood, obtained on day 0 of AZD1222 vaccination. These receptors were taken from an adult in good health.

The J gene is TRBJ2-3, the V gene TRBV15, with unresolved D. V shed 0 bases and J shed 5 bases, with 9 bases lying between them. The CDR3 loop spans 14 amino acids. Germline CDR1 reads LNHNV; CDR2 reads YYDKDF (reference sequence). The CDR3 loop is CATSRDGWGDTQYF. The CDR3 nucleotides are TGTGCCACCAGCAGAGATGGGTGGGGAGATACGCAGTATTTT. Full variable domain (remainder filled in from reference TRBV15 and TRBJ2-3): DAMVIQNPRYQVTQFGKPVTLSCSQTLNHNVMYWYQQKSSQAPKLLFHYYDKDFNNEADTPDNFQSRRPNTSFCFLDIRSPGLGDTAMYLCATSRDGWGDTQYFGPGTRLTVL.

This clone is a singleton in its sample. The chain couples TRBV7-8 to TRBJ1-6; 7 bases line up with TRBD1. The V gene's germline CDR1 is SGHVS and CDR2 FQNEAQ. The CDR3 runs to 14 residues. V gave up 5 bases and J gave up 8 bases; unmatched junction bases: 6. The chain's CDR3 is CASSRDRAYSPLHF. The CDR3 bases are TGTGCCAGCAGCCGAGACAGGGCATATTCACCCCTCCACTTT.

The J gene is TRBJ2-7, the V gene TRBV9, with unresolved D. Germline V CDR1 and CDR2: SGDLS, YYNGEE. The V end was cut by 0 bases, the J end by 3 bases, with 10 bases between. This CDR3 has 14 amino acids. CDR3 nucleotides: TGTGCCAGCAGCGTAGGTTCCTCCATCTACGAGCAGTACTTC. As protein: CASSVGSSIYEQYF.

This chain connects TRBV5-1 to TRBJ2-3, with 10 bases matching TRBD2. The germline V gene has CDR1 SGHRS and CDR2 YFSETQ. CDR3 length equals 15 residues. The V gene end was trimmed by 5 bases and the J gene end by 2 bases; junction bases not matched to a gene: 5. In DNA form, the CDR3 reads TGCGCCAGCAGACAAACTAGCGGGAACACAGATACGCAGTATTTT. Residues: CASRQTSGNTDTQYF. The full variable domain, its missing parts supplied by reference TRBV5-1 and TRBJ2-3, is KAGVTQTPRYLIKTRGQQVTLSCSPISGHRSVSWYQQTPGQGLQFLFEYFSETQRNKGNFPGRFSGRQFSNSRSEMNVSTLELGDSALYLCASRQTSGNTDTQYFGPGTRLTVL.

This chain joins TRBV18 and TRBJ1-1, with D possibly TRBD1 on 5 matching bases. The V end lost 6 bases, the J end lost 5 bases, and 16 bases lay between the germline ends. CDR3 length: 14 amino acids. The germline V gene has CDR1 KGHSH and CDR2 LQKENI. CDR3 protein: CASSPWGGYTEAFF. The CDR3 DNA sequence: TGTGCCAGCTCGCCTTGGGGCGGTTATACTGAAGCTTTCTTT.

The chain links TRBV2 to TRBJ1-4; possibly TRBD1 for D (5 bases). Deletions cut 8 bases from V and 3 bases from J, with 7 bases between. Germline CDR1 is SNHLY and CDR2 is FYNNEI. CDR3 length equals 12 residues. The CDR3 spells CASLGPNEKLFF. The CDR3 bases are TGTGCCAGCTTGGGGCCTAATGAAAAACTGTTTTTT.

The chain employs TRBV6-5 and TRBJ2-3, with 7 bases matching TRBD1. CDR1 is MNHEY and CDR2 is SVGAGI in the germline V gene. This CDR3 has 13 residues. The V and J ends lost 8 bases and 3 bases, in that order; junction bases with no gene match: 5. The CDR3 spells CASQGVVTDTQYF. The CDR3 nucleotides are TGTGCCAGCCAGGGGGTTGTGACAGATACGCAGTATTTT.

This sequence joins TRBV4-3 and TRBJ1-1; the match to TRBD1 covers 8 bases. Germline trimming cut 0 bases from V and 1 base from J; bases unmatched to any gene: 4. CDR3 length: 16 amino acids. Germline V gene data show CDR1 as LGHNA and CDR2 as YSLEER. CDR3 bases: TGCGCCAGCAGCCAAGACCCCGGGACAGGGAACACTGAAGCTTTCTTT. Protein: CASSQDPGTGNTEAFF.

The CDR3 DNA is TGTGCCAGCTCACCGACCTCGGGGCCCACTGAAGCTTTCTTT. It is translated as CASSPTSGPTEAFF. This chain connects TRBV18 to TRBJ1-1; TRBD1 is a possible D gene (5 bases). Germline V gene data show CDR1 as KGHSH and CDR2 as LQKENI. Trimming shortened V by 3 bases and J by 4 bases, and 12 bases separated the two germline ends. The CDR3 has 14 residues.

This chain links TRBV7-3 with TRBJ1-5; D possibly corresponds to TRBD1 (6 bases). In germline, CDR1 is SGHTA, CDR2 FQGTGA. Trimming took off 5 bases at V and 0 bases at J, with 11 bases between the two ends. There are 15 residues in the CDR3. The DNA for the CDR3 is TGTGCCAGCAGCCGGACAGCTAATAGCAATCAGCCCCAGCATTTT. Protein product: CASSRTANSNQPQHF.

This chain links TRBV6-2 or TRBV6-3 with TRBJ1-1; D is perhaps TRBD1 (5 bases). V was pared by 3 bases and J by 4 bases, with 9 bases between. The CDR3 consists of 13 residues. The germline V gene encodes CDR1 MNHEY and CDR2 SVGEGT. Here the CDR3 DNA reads TGTGCCAGCAGTTATCTCGACAGCACTGAAGCTTTCTTT. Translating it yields CASSYLDSTEAFF.

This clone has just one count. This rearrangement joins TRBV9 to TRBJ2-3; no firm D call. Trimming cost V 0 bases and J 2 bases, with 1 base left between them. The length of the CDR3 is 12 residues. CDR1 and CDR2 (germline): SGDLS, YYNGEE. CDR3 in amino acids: CASSVATDTQYF. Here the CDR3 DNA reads TGTGCCAGCAGCGTAGCCACAGATACGCAGTATTTT.

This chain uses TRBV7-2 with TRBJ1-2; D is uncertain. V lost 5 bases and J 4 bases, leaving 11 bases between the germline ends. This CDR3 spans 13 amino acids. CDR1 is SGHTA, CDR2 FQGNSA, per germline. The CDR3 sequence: CASSPPGVYGYTF. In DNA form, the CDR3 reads TGTGCCAGCAGCCCCCCGGGAGTCTATGGCTACACCTTC.

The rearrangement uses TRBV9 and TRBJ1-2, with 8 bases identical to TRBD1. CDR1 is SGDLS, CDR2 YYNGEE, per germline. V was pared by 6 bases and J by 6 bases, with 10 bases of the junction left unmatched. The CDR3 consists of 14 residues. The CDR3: CASNTNYRGDGYTF. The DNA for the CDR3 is TGTGCCAGCAACACTAATTACAGGGGGGATGGCTACACCTTC.

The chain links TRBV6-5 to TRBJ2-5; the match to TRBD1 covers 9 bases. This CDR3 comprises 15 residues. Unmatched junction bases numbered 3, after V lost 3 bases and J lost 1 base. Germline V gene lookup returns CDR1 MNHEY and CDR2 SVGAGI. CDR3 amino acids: CASSYLGQGQETQYF. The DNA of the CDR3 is TGTGCCAGCAGTTATCTGGGACAGGGCCAAGAGACCCAGTACTTC.

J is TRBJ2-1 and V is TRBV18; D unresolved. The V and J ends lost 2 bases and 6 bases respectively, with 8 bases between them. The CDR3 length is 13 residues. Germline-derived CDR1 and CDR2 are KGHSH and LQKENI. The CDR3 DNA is TGTGCCAGCTCACCATCTCCCTTCAATGAGCAGTTCTTC. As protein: CASSPSPFNEQFF.

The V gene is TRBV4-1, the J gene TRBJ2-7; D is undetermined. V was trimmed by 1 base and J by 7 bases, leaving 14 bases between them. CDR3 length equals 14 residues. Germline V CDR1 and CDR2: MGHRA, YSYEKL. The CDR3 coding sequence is TGCGCCAGCAGCCAAGTTGGAGCCCTCACGGAGCAGTACTTC. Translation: CASSQVGALTEQYF.

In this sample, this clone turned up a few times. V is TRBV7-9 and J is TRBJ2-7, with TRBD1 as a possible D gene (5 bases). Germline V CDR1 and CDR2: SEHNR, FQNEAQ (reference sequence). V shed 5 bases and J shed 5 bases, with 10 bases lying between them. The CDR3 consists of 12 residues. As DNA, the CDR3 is TGTGCCAGCAGCGACGACAGTAACGAGCAGTACTTC. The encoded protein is CASSDDSNEQYF.

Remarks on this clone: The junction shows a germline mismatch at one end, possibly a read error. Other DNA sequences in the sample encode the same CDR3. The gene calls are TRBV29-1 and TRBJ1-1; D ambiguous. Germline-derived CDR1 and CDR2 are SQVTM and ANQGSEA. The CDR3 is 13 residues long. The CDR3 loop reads CSAALGPGTEAFF. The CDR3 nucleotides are TGCAGCGCTGCCCTGGGCCCCGGCACTGAAGCTTTCTTC.

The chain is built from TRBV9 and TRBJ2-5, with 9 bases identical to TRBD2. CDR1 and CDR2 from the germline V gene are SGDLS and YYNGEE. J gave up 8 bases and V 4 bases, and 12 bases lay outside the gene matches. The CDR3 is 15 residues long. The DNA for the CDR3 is TGTGCCAGCAGCCTAGCCAGCGGGGGGACGGGTACCCAGTACTTC. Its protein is CASSLASGGTGTQYF.